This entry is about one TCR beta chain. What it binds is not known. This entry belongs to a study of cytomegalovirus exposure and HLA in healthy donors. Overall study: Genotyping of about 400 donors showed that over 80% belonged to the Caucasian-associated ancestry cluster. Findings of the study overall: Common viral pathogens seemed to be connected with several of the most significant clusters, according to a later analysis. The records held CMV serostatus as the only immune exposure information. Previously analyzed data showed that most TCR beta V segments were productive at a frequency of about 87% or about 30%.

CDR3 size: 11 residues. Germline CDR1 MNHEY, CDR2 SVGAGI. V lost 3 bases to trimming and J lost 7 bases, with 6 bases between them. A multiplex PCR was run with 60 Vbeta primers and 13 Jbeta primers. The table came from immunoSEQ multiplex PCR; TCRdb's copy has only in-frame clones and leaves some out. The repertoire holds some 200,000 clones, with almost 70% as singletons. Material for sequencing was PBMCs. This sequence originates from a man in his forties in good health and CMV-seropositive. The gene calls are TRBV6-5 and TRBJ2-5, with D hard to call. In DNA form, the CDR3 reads TGTGCCAGCAGTTATTCCGGGACCCAGTACTTC. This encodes CASSYSGTQYF.